This TCR beta chain was captured in a study of shared clonotypes between healthy human individuals (dated by TCRdb to the early 2020s). With regard to the full study: The cohort included three men and a couple of women between 18 and 49 years of age. Different laboratories and diverse techniques were used to prepare libraries and sequence TCR repertoires, to increase sequencing depth and limit assay-specific biases. For each donor, CD4 naive and CD4 memory were each run on three plates, CD8 naive on two plates, and CD8 memory on one plate. Blood TCR repertoires of four to six healthy adults were deeply sequenced to estimate repertoire size and the extent of clonotype sharing between individuals. Between about 0.85 and 10 billion PBMCs per donor were obtained by leukapheresis. General conclusions and limits of the study: Pairwise subsampling indicated that sequencing depth was expected to affect the degree of clonotype sharing among donors. Naive subsets generally had larger estimated clonotype richness than memory subsets did. Rarefaction of sorted-subset datasets indicated incomplete sequencing despite the large sequencing depth. Across four donors, about 4.5% of naive CD4, roughly 3.5% of naive CD8, approximately 2.5% of memory CD4, and roughly 0.41% of memory CD8 clonotypes were shared. Because the study included a small number of donors, the genetic and exposure-history diversity represented was limited. Higher generation probabilities were observed for clonotypes shared by all four sorted-subset donors than for non-shared clonotypes. Sampling was restricted to blood, and TCR repertoires in tissue are likely to differ from TCR repertoires in blood.

CD8 naive samples consisted of CD45RO-negative cells that were positively selected for CCR7, yielding a CD45RA+CCR7+ population without TemRA cells. Healthy HIV-negative adults with no recently reported acute infections or vaccinations were included as donors. Every donor was a Caucasian adult residing in Nashville, Tennessee, USA. After blood collection by leukapheresis, PBMCs were isolated using Ficoll-Histopaque density gradient centrifugation and then cryopreserved in the vapor phase of liquid nitrogen. Analytical flow cytometry was used to check the purity and quantity of every magnetically sorted T cell population. Each sorted fraction had its genomic DNA isolated and then quantified by UV absorbance on a Nanodrop 2000c. Using the deep immunoSEQ assay, multiplex PCR amplified TCR CDR3 regions from genomic DNA. Genomic DNA extracted from each cell subset was distributed evenly over all wells of several immunoSEQ 96-well plates, and each plate served as one replicate. For sorted subsets, approximately 200 ng of genomic DNA, equivalent to 25,000 to 35,000 T cell genomes, went into each replicate PCR. The purified libraries were quantified using a Qubit 3.0 fluorometer, sized with a Bioanalyzer 2100, and then quantified again using the KAPA Library Quantification kit. Every immunoSEQ 96-well plate was sequenced on a dedicated single-read 150-cycle Illumina NextSeq 550 flow cell. The authors' analysis ran thus. The immunoSEQ output contained only junctional sequences without quality scores, so filtering could not match that applied to full-length reads. Sequences were annotated with PyIR, a Python wrapper for IgBLAST v1.9, and V/J genes and CDR3 were assigned using IMGT germline references. Reads were removed for weak V/J assignments (E-value above 1e-6), missing CDR3, stop codons, out-of-frame junctions, or ambiguous translated residues. V3J clonotypes were defined by identical inferred V gene, J gene, and CDR3 amino acid sequence. Percentage overlap between repertoires was calculated by dividing the number of shared unique clonotypes by the size of the smaller repertoire. RTK rarefaction, the Chao1 estimator, and Recon v2.1 estimates of unobserved clonotypes were used to assess repertoire richness. OLGA was used to compute generation probabilities for all TCRbeta clonotypes that the gDNA method yielded from four donors. In its TCRdb copy, this immuneACCESS table keeps in-frame sequences only and misses some clones. Where compared with another copy, unresolved V genes explain less than half of these, and the others have no known cause. V, J and clone size derive from that table, while D and trimming were established from the DNA sequence. The sample table contains millions of clones; only one count was recorded for just over 90% of them. The top ten constitute about 1.8% of the sample.

About this clone: Its antigen is still unknown. Base qualities are missing; no much larger clone stands one base away.

The CDR3 holds 11 amino acids from the cysteine to the phenylalanine. The retained sequence is limited to the CDR3, 33 bases, with the frame set at the first base. According to the germline V gene, CDR1 reads MGHRA and CDR2 reads YSYEKL. The germline ends are 7 bases apart after V is trimmed by 4 bases and J by 7 bases. Sequences were obtained from naive CD8+ T cells from PBMCs. The meaning of the sample's cell subset or site label: CD45RA+CCR7+. The receptor's source is a man aged 18 to 29 in good health. Some clones in this sample may be carry-over from other donors' samples. The sequence links TRBV4-1 to TRBJ1-1; no D gene can be assigned with confidence. The CDR3 region has the sequence CASSPGYEAFF. The nucleotide sequence reads as follows: TGCGCCAGCAGCCCTGGTTATGAAGCTTTCTTT.